This is a list of T cell receptor beta chains from one sample in a study of PD-L1 blockade in urothelial cancer. Some clones are missing from TCRdb's copy, which holds only in-frame ones; the method was immunoSEQ multiplex PCR. The sample carries about 120,000 clones, around 93% recorded once. The input for sequencing was PBMCs, taken around atezolizumab (anti-PD-L1) treatment. These TCRs come from a man in his 60s with urothelial cancer. CDR3s include the opening cysteine and the closing phenylalanine or tryptophan. The D gene is left open where the match is weak. Size tells how often a clone was seen (once, few, many) or the class of an expanded clone, and some rows leave it out.

.	.	TRBV11-2	TRBJ2-3	TGTGCCAGCGACGCGGGGGCTTGGACAGATACGCAGTATTTT	CASDAGAWTDTQYF
.	TRBD1	TRBV6-5	TRBJ2-2	TGTGCCAGCAGTTTTAACCGTGGGGACAGGATAGGGGAGCTGTTTTTT	CASSFNRGDRIGELFF
once	.	TRBV2	TRBJ2-5	TGTGCCAGCAGTGAATACGACCTCAGGGAGACCCAGTACTTC	CASSEYDLRETQYF
.	TRBD1	TRBV27	TRBJ2-3	TGTGCCAGTCACAGGGGGCGTTTCACAGATACGCAGTATTTT	CASHRGRFTDTQYF
.	TRBD1	TRBV5-1	TRBJ2-7	TGCGCCAGCAGCGTACAAGACAGGGTCGACGAGCAGTACTTC	CASSVQDRVDEQYF
.	TRBD1	TRBV4-3	TRBJ2-5	TGCGCCAGCAGCCACCCGGGACAGGGTAGGGAGACCCAGTACTTC	CASSHPGQGRETQYF
.	.	TRBV30	TRBJ1-6	TGTGCCTGGAGTGTACAACGGGAGACACCCCTCCACTTT	CAWSVQRETPLHF
once	.	TRBV9	TRBJ1-1	TGTGCCAGCAGCGTAGTGATAAGGGGCCCCAACATGAACACTGAAGCTTTCTTT	CASSVVIRGPNMNTEAFF
.	.	TRBV5-1	TRBJ2-7	TGCGCCAGCAGCTTGACAGGGTCCTCCTACGAGCAGTACTTC	CASSLTGSSYEQYF
.	.	TRBV7-2	TRBJ2-6	TGTGCCAGCAGCTCCCGTGACAGCTCTGGGGCCAACGTCCTGACTTTC	CASSSRDSSGANVLTF
.	.	TRBV30	TRBJ1-5	TGTGCCTGGAGTGCAGGGCATAGCAATCAGCCCCAGCATTTT	CAWSAGHSNQPQHF
.	TRBD2	TRBV5-5	TRBJ2-3	TGTGCCAGCAGCGGCGTAGTAGCGGGGGGCACAGATACGCAGTATTTT	CASSGVVAGGTDTQYF
once	TRBD1	TRBV5-1	TRBJ2-3	TGCGCCAGCAGCCCGGGACAGGGGATCACAGATACGCAGTATTTT	CASSPGQGITDTQYF
once	TRBD2	TRBV6-4	TRBJ2-1	TGTGCCAGCCGAGAGCAGGGACTAGCGGGAGATGAGCAGTTCTTC	CASREQGLAGDEQFF
.	.	TRBV18	TRBJ2-5	TGTGCCAGCTCACCCAGGGGATCACAGGAGACCCAGTACTTC	CASSPRGSQETQYF
.	.	TRBV30	TRBJ1-1	TGTGCCTGGAGTGTTTCAGGGGACACTGAAGCTTTCTTT	CAWSVSGDTEAFF
.	TRBD2	TRBV9	TRBJ2-3	TGTGCCAGCAGCGTAGGGGGACTAGGTGGAGATACGCAGTATTTT	CASSVGGLGGDTQYF
few	TRBD1	TRBV11-3	TRBJ2-7	TGTGCCAGCAGCCCACGATTCTTACCCGGGACAGGGCACTACGAGCAGTACTTC	CASSPRFLPGTGHYEQYF
.	.	TRBV30	TRBJ2-4	TGTGCCTGGAGTGGAGGGGGGGACATTCAGTACTTC	CAWSGGGDIQYF
.	TRBD2	TRBV11-2	TRBJ2-7	TGTGCCAGCAGCTTAGCCCGGACTAGCTGGAGCTCCTACGAGCAGTACTTC	CASSLARTSWSSYEQYF
.	TRBD1	TRBV7-2	TRBJ2-2	TGTGCCAGCAGTCATCGACAGGGCGGCACCGGGGAGCTGTTTTTT	CASSHRQGGTGELFF
.	.	TRBV7-9	TRBJ2-3	TGTGCCAGCAGCAGGAGTTCCGACTACACAGATACGCAGTATTTT	CASSRSSDYTDTQYF
.	TRBD2	TRBV25-1	TRBJ2-2	TGTGCCAGCAGTGAAGCCCTAGCGGGGTCCGGGGAGCTGTTTTTT	CASSEALAGSGELFF
.	.	TRBV11-2	TRBJ2-3	TGTGCCAGCAGCTTAGCCGGGGCAGATACGCAGTATTTT	CASSLAGADTQYF
.	TRBD1	TRBV29-1	TRBJ1-1	TGCAGCACCTCCCCGGGACAGCGCACTGAAGCTTTCTTT	CSTSPGQRTEAFF
once	TRBD2	TRBV30	TRBJ2-1	TGTGCCTGGAGTCCCTCCGGACTAGCGGGAGATGGTGAGCAGTTCTTC	CAWSPSGLAGDGEQFF
.	.	TRBV19	TRBJ1-3	TGTGCCAGTAGGGTCCGGTCTGGAAACACCATATATTTT	CASRVRSGNTIYF
.	TRBD1	TRBV7-6	TRBJ1-5	TGTGCCAGCAGCTCCGGGACAGGGGGCGAACAGCCCCAGCATTTT	CASSSGTGGEQPQHF
once	TRBD2	TRBV5-1	TRBJ2-3	TGCGCCAGCAGCAGAGGACTAGCGGCCTACACAGATACGCAGTATTTT	CASSRGLAAYTDTQYF
.	.	TRBV19	TRBJ1-5	TGTGCCAGTAGTACCACACCGAATAGCAATCAGCCCCAGCATTTT	CASSTTPNSNQPQHF
.	TRBD2	TRBV6-5	TRBJ2-1	TGTGCCAGCAAACAGACTAGCGGGGAGTACAATGAGCAGTTCTTC	CASKQTSGEYNEQFF
.	TRBD1	TRBV18	TRBJ2-2	TGTGCCAGCTCCGAGGGGGCGAGCACCGGGGAGCTGTTTTTT	CASSEGASTGELFF
.	.	TRBV5-6	TRBJ1-2	TGTGCCAGCAGCTTGGGGGGGCGGCCGTATGGCTACACCTTC	CASSLGGRPYGYTF
.	.	TRBV7-8	TRBJ2-2	TGTGCCAGCAGCCCTGATCAGATCGGGGAGCTGTTTTTT	CASSPDQIGELFF
.	TRBD1	TRBV28	TRBJ1-1	TGTGCCAGCAGTTTGGGACAGTCGAACACTGAAGCTTTCTTT	CASSLGQSNTEAFF
.	.	TRBV4-2	TRBJ1-6	TGTGCCAGCAGCCAAGATGAAACTTATAATTCACCCCTCCACTTT	CASSQDETYNSPLHF
.	.	TRBV18	TRBJ2-1	TGTGCCAGCTCACCACCGGGACTCGAGGGGAATGAGCAGTTCTTC	CASSPPGLEGNEQFF
once	.	TRBV27	TRBJ1-6	TGTGCCAGCAGTTTAGCACGGGATAATTCACCCCTCCACTTT	CASSLARDNSPLHF
.	.	TRBV5-1	TRBJ2-2	TGCGCCAGCAGCTTGGCGGCTAGCACCGGGGAGCTGTTTTTT	CASSLAASTGELFF
.	TRBD1	TRBV7-9	TRBJ1-4	TGTGCCAGCAGCTTCTCCCCGGGACAGGGTAATGAAAAACTGTTTTTT	CASSFSPGQGNEKLFF